Listed here are 31 T cell receptor beta chains from one sample, sequenced in a study of molecular identifiers for immune sequencing clone quantification listed by TCRdb under 2018. Library preparation employed PCR. Reads for this sample came from an Illumina HiSeq 4000. TCRdb itself trimmed the public reads at Q25 with fastp, ran MiXCR and retained productive beta chains. Records with the same CDR3 protein are collapsed into one entry carrying the most frequent genes and DNA. In this sample the table shows approximately 500,000 distinct CDR3 sequences, about 22% of which occur a single time. The ten largest clones capture under 0.85% of the sample. The specimen was naive CD8+ T cells from blood, with Jurkat cell RNA spiked in. The cell subset or site label, as the study defines it: FACS-sorted CD8+CD4-CCR7+CD45RA+ naive T cells. These receptors were collected from a human donor in good health. Some libraries in this study had Jurkat cell RNA spiked in.

For this clonotype: This may be a read error: a much more frequent sequence differs by one nucleotide. The chain carries TRBV29-1 and TRBJ2-7; perhaps D is TRBD1 or TRBD2 (7 bases each). V gave up 1 base and J gave up 2 bases, with 15 bases separating them. CDR1 is SQVTM, CDR2 ANQGSEA, per germline. The CDR3 spans 15 residues. The CDR3 loop reads CSVEGGEGATYEQYF. In nucleotides, the CDR3 is TGCAGCGTTGAAGGCGGGGAGGGGGCAACCTACGAGCAGTACTTC.

This clonotype was counted at least ten times. This chain connects TRBV19 to TRBJ2-7; D may be TRBD1 (5 bases). Trimming cost V 3 bases and J 3 bases, with 12 bases left between them. The germline V gene has CDR1 LNHDA and CDR2 SQIVND (reference sequence). There are 14 residues in the CDR3. This CDR3 reads CASSMGLRGYEQYF. CDR3 DNA sequence: TGTGCCAGTAGTATGGGGCTTCGCGGCTACGAGCAGTACTTC.

The chain joins TRBV6-1 to TRBJ2-3, with TRBD1 matching over 7 bases. V lost 8 bases, J lost 3 bases, and 14 bases stayed unmatched. CDR3 length: 16 amino acids. Germline CDR1 MNHNS, CDR2 SASEGT. The CDR3 bases are TGTGCCAGCCCGCCGCGAACGGAACAGGGGACAGATACGCAGTATTTT. Its protein product is CASPPRTEQGTDTQYF.

This clonotype was seen a handful of times. V is TRBV19 and J is TRBJ2-1; TRBD2 agrees at 9 bases. Per germline, CDR1 LNHDA and CDR2 SQIVND (reference sequence). The V gene end was trimmed by 0 bases and the J gene end by 1 base; junction bases not matched to a gene: 4. CDR3 length: 17 amino acids. CDR3 in amino acids: CASSIDVLAGSYNEQFF. The DNA of the CDR3 is TGTGCCAGTAGTATAGATGTCCTAGCGGGATCCTACAATGAGCAGTTCTTC.

A note on this clonotype: This may be a read error: a much more frequent sequence differs by one nucleotide. This CDR3 is CASSLSLLASSSGTDTQYF. CDR3 in DNA: TGTGCCAGCAGTTTATCGCTGTTGGCTAGCAGCTCTGGCACAGATACGCAGTATTTT. The rearrangement links TRBV28 to TRBJ2-3, with a tentative D call TRBD2 (5 bases). The germline V gene has CDR1 MDHEN and CDR2 SYDVKM. Trimming left V 1 base short and J 1 base short, with 21 bases between. The CDR3 is 19 residues long.

In its sample, this clonotype was seen many times. V is TRBV27 and J is TRBJ1-5; D not certain. V shed 1 base and J shed 4 bases, with 5 bases lying between them. The CDR3 has 13 amino acids. Germline V gives CDR1 MNHEY, CDR2 SMNVEV (reference sequence). In DNA, the CDR3 is TGTGCCAGCAGTTTATGGCAAAATCAGCCCCAGCATTTT. As protein: CASSLWQNQPQHF.

This clonotype was observed at least ten times. The J gene is TRBJ2-7, the V gene TRBV4-3, with D hard to call. Germline assignment: CDR1 LGHNA and CDR2 YSLEER. V dropped 0 bases and J dropped 2 bases, with 11 bases sitting between them. The length of the CDR3 is 15 residues. CDR3 amino acids: CASSQDDGFTYEQYF. CDR3 nucleotides: TGCGCCAGCAGCCAAGATGACGGGTTCACCTACGAGCAGTACTTC.

This clonotype has at least ten counts. This rearrangement joins TRBV28 to TRBJ1-1; D call uncertain. Per germline, CDR1 MDHEN and CDR2 SYDVKM. The CDR3 is 15 residues long. The V and J ends lost 7 bases and 3 bases respectively, with 18 bases between them. As DNA, the CDR3 is TGTGCCAGCACCCATTATGTACATTCGGACACTGAAGCTTTCTTT. Protein: CASTHYVHSDTEAFF.

This clonotype has a count of ten or more. The gene calls are TRBV7-8 and TRBJ2-1, with 10 bases lining up with TRBD1. The J segment lost 5 bases and the V segment lost 0 bases, leaving 7 bases of the junction unmatched. This CDR3 has 17 residues. The germline CDR1 and CDR2 sequences are SGHVS and FQNEAQ. The CDR3 bases are TGTGCCAGCAGCTTAGCCGACCGGGACAGGGGAGACAATGAGCAGTTCTTC. Encoded protein: CASSLADRDRGDNEQFF.

A note on this clonotype: A much larger clone lies a single base off, so this may be a read error. The chain links TRBV5-3 to TRBJ1-1; D may be TRBD1 (6 bases). TRBV5-3 is noted as an ORF with a role that remains uncertain. Deletions cut 10 bases from V and 2 bases from J, with 21 bases between. The CDR3 runs to 15 residues. CDR3 nucleotide sequence: TGTGCCGGCAGCTCCAGGGGCTACCTAAACACTGAAGCTTTCTTT. It codes for CAGSSRGYLNTEAFF.

Ten or more counts support this clonotype. The chain links TRBV28 to TRBJ1-5; tentative D call: TRBD1 (5 bases). The V gene's germline CDR1 is MDHEN and CDR2 SYDVKM. The CDR3 covers 14 residues. The V end lost 6 bases, the J end lost 7 bases, and 16 bases lay between the germline ends. Here the CDR3 DNA reads TGTGCCAGCAGAACCGGGACTCTGGAACAGCCCCAGCATTTT. Amino acid sequence: CASRTGTLEQPQHF.

There are a few counts of this clonotype. The chain couples TRBV30 to TRBJ2-4, with 7 nucleotides matching TRBD2. The CDR3 loop spans 15 amino acids. CDR1 and CDR2 (germline): GTSNPN, SVGIG (reference sequence). V dropped 3 bases and J dropped 3; count of bases not matched to a gene: 8. The CDR3: CAWRRLAANKNIQYF. CDR3 sequence (DNA): TGTGCCTGGAGACGGCTAGCGGCGAACAAAAACATTCAGTACTTC.

Comments on this clonotype: At one boundary the junction diverges from the germline segment, which might be a read error. The chain combines TRBV29-1 with TRBJ1-2; 8 bases match TRBD1. Germline loops: CDR1 SQVTM, CDR2 ANQGSEA. This CDR3 contains 14 residues. This CDR3 is CSVEGTGWNYDYTF. DNA of the CDR3: TGCAGCGTTGAAGGGACAGGGTGGAACTATGACTACACCTTC.

This clonotype has only a few counts. The chain is built from TRBV20-1 and TRBJ1-2; 7 nucleotides line up with TRBD1. The CDR3 totals 13 residues. Germline V lookup: CDR1 DFQATT, CDR2 SNEGSKA (reference sequence). Trimming removed 0 bases from V and 4 bases from J; junction bases left unmatched: 2. CDR3 in amino acids: CSAREQGFYGYTF. The CDR3, as DNA: TGCAGTGCTAGAGAACAGGGGTTCTATGGCTACACCTTC.

This clonotype occurred a few times. J is TRBJ2-2 and V is TRBV9, with D unresolved. The germline V gene encodes CDR1 SGDLS and CDR2 YYNGEE. There are 13 residues in the CDR3. Between the trimmed V and J ends, which lost 0 bases and 5 bases, there was a span of 5 bases. The CDR3 is CASSVDRTGELFF. The CDR3 coding sequence is TGTGCCAGCAGCGTAGATCGAACCGGGGAGCTGTTTTTT.

The J gene is TRBJ2-7, the V gene TRBV12-3 or TRBV12-4; either TRBD1 or TRBD2 may supply D (5 bases each). The CDR3 sequence is 14 residues long. The V end lost 3 bases, the J end lost 2 bases, and 11 bases lay between the germline ends. The chain's CDR3 is CASSLGDVTYEQYF. In DNA, the CDR3 is TGTGCCAGCAGTTTGGGGGACGTCACCTACGAGCAGTACTTC.

Notes on this clonotype: A much larger clonotype is one base distant, so this may be a read error. The chain couples TRBV27 to TRBJ2-7, with 9 nucleotides matching TRBD1. CDR3 length equals 14 residues. Unmatched junction bases numbered 17, after V lost 8 bases and J lost 12 bases. Germline V CDR1 and CDR2: MNHEY, SMNVEV (reference sequence). The CDR3 loop reads CASAPGQGTVGRYF. The CDR3 DNA reads as TGTGCCAGCGCACCGGGACAGGGCACAGTTGGGCGGTACTTC.

This clonotype showed up many times. The rearrangement joins TRBV15 to TRBJ2-5; 7 bases align to TRBD2. Germline CDR1 and CDR2: LNHNV and YYDKDF (reference sequence). With V trimmed by 1 base and J by 3 bases, 5 bases remained unmatched. This CDR3 region has 15 residues. CDR3 sequence (DNA): TGTGCCACCAGCAGAGCGGCTAGCGGAGAAGAGACCCAGTACTTC. Residues: CATSRAASGEETQYF.

Worth noting for this clonotype: With a much larger clone just one base away, this may be a read error. The chain recombines TRBV27 with TRBJ2-3; D may be TRBD1 (5 bases). The germline V gene has CDR1 MNHEY and CDR2 SMNVEV (reference sequence). The CDR3 is made up of 16 amino acids. Deletions cut 8 bases from V and 0 bases from J, with 18 bases between. The CDR3, as DNA: TGTGCCAGCGGTTACTCGCCCAGGGTGAGCACAGATACGCAGTATTTT. This translates into CASGYSPRVSTDTQYF.

Of note for this clonotype: A much larger clonotype is one base distant, so this may be a read error. The gene calls are TRBV27 and TRBJ2-7, with 10 bases that match TRBD1. The CDR3 runs 14 residues. With 8 bases clipped from V and 5 bases from J, the junction kept 9 bases outside the gene matches. Germline V CDR1 and CDR2: MNHEY, SMNVEV (reference sequence). CDR3 amino acids: CASGPGTGVNEQYF. The CDR3 coding sequence is TGTGCCAGCGGTCCTGGGACAGGGGTCAACGAGCAGTACTTC.

Only a few counts were recorded for this clonotype. The chain couples TRBV20-1 to TRBJ2-6; possible D gene TRBD1, 5 bases. Trimming removed 5 bases from V and 0 bases from J, with 11 bases in between. The CDR3 covers 15 residues. CDR1 and CDR2 (germline): DFQATT, SNEGSKA (reference sequence). DNA of the CDR3: TGCAGTGCTTACAGGCTTTTCTCTGGGGCCAACGTCCTGACTTTC. Protein sequence: CSAYRLFSGANVLTF.

Concerning this clonotype: Given a much more abundant clone one base away, this may be a read error. The chain uses TRBV12-3 or TRBV12-4 and TRBJ1-4; 8 nucleotides align to TRBD1. The CDR3 runs 14 residues. CDR3 protein: CASSSGQENENLFF. The CDR3 nucleotides read TGTGCCAGCAGTTCGGGACAGGAAAATGAAAATCTGTTTTTT.

Comment on this clonotype: Given a much more abundant clone one base away, this may be a read error. The conserved final phenylalanine or tryptophan is absent from the CDR3, which likely points to a read error. The chain recombines TRBV18 with TRBJ1-5; D possibly corresponds to TRBD1 (5 bases). This CDR3 is 16 amino acids long. Germline CDR1 and CDR2: KGHSH and LQKENI. The V end was cut by 3 bases, the J end by 6 bases, with 18 bases between. CDR3 sequence: CASSPPGPGSSQPQHS. The CDR3 DNA sequence: TGTGCCAGCTCACCCCCGGGGCCCGGATCGTCTCAGCCCCAGCATTCT.

This clonotype has a single count. With a much larger clone just one base away, this may be a read error. This chain links TRBV4-3 with TRBJ1-2, with 11 bases matching TRBD1. The CDR3 length is 14 residues. Germline assignment: CDR1 LGHNA and CDR2 YSLEER. Germline trimming cut 4 bases from V and 7 bases from J; bases unmatched to any gene: 5. CDR3 coding DNA: TGCGCCAGCAGCCGATGGACAGGGGGCTTTGGCTACACCTTC. Encoded protein: CASSRWTGGFGYTF.

This clonotype was observed many times. This chain joins TRBV7-6 and TRBJ2-7, with 7 bases aligning to TRBD2. The V gene's germline CDR1 is SGHVS and CDR2 FNYEAQ. CDR3 size: 13 residues. Germline trimming cut 2 bases from V and 6 bases from J; bases unmatched to any gene: 4. CDR3 nucleotide sequence: TGTGCCAGCAGCTTACGCCCGGGAGGCGAGCAGTACTTC. It yields the protein CASSLRPGGEQYF.

This chain joins TRBV27 and TRBJ1-1, with 12 nucleotides matching TRBD1. Germline V gene sequence: CDR1 MNHEY, CDR2 SMNVEV (reference sequence). The CDR3 is 18 residues long. V dropped 7 bases and J dropped 1; count of bases not matched to a gene: 13. The CDR3 is CASTLRGQGAWANTEAFF. The CDR3 bases are TGTGCCAGCACCCTGCGGGGACAGGGGGCTTGGGCGAACACTGAAGCTTTCTTT.

As regards this clonotype: A much larger clone differs by one base, so this may be a read error. The rearrangement joins TRBV12-5 to TRBJ1-2; unclear D gene. The CDR3 totals 15 residues. From germline, CDR1 is LGHNT and CDR2 FRNRAP. Trimming left V 1 base short and J 4 bases short, with 13 bases between. The CDR3 sequence: CASGLEGMHLYGYTF. The DNA of the CDR3 is TGTGCTAGTGGTTTGGAAGGAATGCATCTCTATGGCTACACCTTC.

This clonotype was observed a few times. The chain carries TRBV19 and TRBJ2-4; no clear D. The CDR3 length is 15 residues. The V gene lost 5 bases and the J gene lost 1 base, with 12 bases spanning the gap. In germline, CDR1 is LNHDA, CDR2 SQIVND (reference sequence). The DNA of the CDR3 is TGTGCCAGTAGTCTTGGGTTTCGGGCCAAAAACATTCAGTACTTC. Residues: CASSLGFRAKNIQYF.

This clonotype has a count of ten or more. The chain joins TRBV4-3 to TRBJ2-3, with 11 bases identical to TRBD1. This CDR3 has 17 residues. Trimming removed 0 bases from V and 3 bases from J; junction bases left unmatched: 5. From germline, CDR1 is LGHNA and CDR2 YSLEER. CDR3 loop: CASSQEWTGGRTDTQYF. CDR3 nucleotide sequence: TGCGCCAGCAGCCAAGAGTGGACAGGGGGCCGGACAGATACGCAGTATTTT.

This clonotype was seen repeatedly, ten times or more. The rearrangement links TRBV24-1 to TRBJ2-1; D possibly corresponds to TRBD1 (6 bases). With 4 bases removed from V and 7 bases from J, the gap between germline ends came to 16 bases. The CDR3 is made up of 15 amino acids. Looked up from germline, CDR1 is KGHDR and CDR2 is SFDVKD. This CDR3 reads CATSDRRQDWNEQFF. Here the CDR3 DNA reads TGTGCCACCAGTGACCGTAGACAGGATTGGAATGAGCAGTTCTTC.

The rearrangement links TRBV28 to TRBJ2-5; no firm D call. V was clipped by 3 bases and J by 2 bases, with 13 bases between them. Germline lookup yields CDR1 MDHEN and CDR2 SYDVKM. The CDR3 is made up of 15 amino acids. The CDR3 spells CASSLDFGVQETQYF. In DNA form, the CDR3 reads TGTGCCAGCAGTTTGGATTTCGGCGTACAAGAGACCCAGTACTTC.